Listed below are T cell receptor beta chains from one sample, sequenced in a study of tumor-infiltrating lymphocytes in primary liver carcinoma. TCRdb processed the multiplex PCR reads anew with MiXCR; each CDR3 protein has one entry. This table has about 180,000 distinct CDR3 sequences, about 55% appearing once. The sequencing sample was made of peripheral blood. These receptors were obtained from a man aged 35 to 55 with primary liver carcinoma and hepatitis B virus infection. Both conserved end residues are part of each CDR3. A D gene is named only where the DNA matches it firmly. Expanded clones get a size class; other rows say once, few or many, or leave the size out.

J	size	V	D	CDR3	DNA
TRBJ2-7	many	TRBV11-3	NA	CASSSGGTDVYEQYF	TGTGCCAGCAGCTCTGGGGGAACGGATGTCTACGAGCAGTACTTC
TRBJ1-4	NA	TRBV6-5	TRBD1	CASSMGQGQGNEKLFF	TGTGCCAGCAGTATGGGACAGGGTCAGGGTAATGAAAAACTGTTTTTT
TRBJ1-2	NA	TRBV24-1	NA	CATESRGIGGGYTF	TGTGCCACCGAATCGCGGGGGATCGGAGGGGGCTACACCTTC
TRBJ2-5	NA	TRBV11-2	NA	CASSPGREGTQYF	TGTGCCAGCAGCCCCGGACGCGAAGGGACCCAGTACTTC
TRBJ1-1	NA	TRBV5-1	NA	CASSYLGRDTEAFF	TGCGCCAGCAGCTACCTCGGCCGGGACACTGAAGCTTTCTTT
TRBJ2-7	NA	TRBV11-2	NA	CASSSPLTDGAYEQYF	TGTGCCAGCAGCTCCCCCTTAACCGACGGAGCCTACGAGCAGTACTTC
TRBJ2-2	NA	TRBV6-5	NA	CAGRGRTGELFF	TGTGCCGGACGAGGGAGGACCGGGGAGCTGTTTTTT
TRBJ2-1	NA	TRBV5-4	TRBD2	CASSPGLAGNNEQFF	TGTGCCAGTAGCCCGGGACTAGCGGGGAACAATGAGCAGTTCTTC
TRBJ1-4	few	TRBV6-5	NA	CASSYGEGFRGKLFF	TGTGCCAGCAGTTACGGGGAGGGCTTTCGTGGAAAACTGTTTTTT
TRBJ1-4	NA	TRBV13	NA	CASSLGQEDEKLFF	TGTGCCAGCAGCTTAGGGCAGGAAGATGAAAAACTGTTTTTT
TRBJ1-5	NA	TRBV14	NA	CASSQDDPRGGNSNQPQHF	TGTGCCAGCAGCCAAGATGATCCTCGAGGGGGAAATAGCAATCAGCCCCAGCATTTT
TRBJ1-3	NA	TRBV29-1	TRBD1	CSIGGQGAGNTIYF	TGCAGCATTGGGGGACAGGGCGCTGGAAACACCATATATTTT
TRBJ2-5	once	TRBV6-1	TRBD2	CASSEAIRTSLETQYF	TGTGCCAGCAGTGAAGCGATCAGGACTAGTCTTGAGACCCAGTACTTC
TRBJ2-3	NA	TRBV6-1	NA	CASSVHPTDTQYF	TGTGCCAGCAGTGTCCATCCGACAGATACGCAGTATTTT
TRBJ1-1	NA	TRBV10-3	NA	CAISRGSLNTEAFF	TGTGCCATCAGTCGAGGCAGTTTGAACACTGAAGCTTTCTTT
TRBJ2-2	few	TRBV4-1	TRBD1	CASSQEGQGSGELFF	TGCGCCAGCAGCCAAGAGGGACAGGGATCCGGGGAGCTGTTTTTT
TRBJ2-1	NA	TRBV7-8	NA	CVSSLVRDYNEQFF	TGTGTCAGCAGCTTAGTACGTGACTACAATGAGCAGTTCTTC
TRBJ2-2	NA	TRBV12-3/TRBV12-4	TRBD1	CASRRQGEIGELFF	TGTGCCAGCAGGAGACAGGGGGAAATCGGGGAGCTGTTTTTT
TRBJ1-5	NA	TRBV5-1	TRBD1	CASSLKAGGQPQHF	TGCGCCAGCAGCTTGAAGGCAGGGGGTCAGCCCCAGCATTTT
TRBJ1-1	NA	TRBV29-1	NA	CSALPGNTEAFF	TGCAGCGCCCTACCTGGGAACACTGAAGCTTTCTTT
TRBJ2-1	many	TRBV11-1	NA	CASIPRGSYNEQFF	TGTGCCAGCATACCACGGGGCTCCTACAATGAGCAGTTCTTC
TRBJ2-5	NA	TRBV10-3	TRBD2	CAISASAGGPEETQYF	TGTGCCATCAGTGCCTCAGCGGGAGGGCCGGAAGAGACCCAGTACTTC
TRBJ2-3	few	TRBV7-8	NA	CASSSLFLQYF	TGTGCCAGCAGTTCTCTCTTTCTGCAGTATTTT
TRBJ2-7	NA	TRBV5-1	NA	CASSLVVLGSYEQYF	TGCGCCAGCAGCTTGGTGGTCTTGGGGTCCTACGAGCAGTACTTC
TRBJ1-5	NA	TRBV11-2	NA	CASSVYQGNQPQHF	TGTGCCAGCAGCGTATACCAGGGAAATCAGCCCCAGCATTTT
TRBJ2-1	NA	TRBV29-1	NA	CSVELTTARDEQFF	TGCAGCGTGGAACTGACAACGGCTCGGGATGAGCAGTTCTTC
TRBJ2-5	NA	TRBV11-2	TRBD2	CASSSAAYAGGETQYF	TGTGCCAGCAGCTCGGCGGCTTACGCGGGGGGAGAGACCCAGTACTTC
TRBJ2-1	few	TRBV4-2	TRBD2	CASSQGETSGSFTRDEQFF	TGTGCCAGCAGCCAAGGAGAAACTAGCGGGAGTTTCACACGGGATGAGCAGTTCTTC
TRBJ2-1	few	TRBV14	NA	CASSQYGNEQFF	TGTGCCAGCAGCCAGTATGGAAATGAGCAGTTCTTC
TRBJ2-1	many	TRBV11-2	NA	CASSLVVRGRDEQFF	TGTGCCAGCAGCTTAGTGGTCCGGGGTCGCGATGAGCAGTTCTTC
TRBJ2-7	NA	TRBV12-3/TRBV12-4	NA	CAISHPLAVDYEQYF	TGTGCCATCAGCCACCCCCTTGCTGTTGACTACGAGCAGTACTTC
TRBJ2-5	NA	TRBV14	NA	CASSQVGETQYF	TGTGCCAGCAGCCAAGTCGGGGAGACCCAGTACTTC
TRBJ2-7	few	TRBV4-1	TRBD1	CASSQDHRGRYEQYF	TGTGCCAGCAGCCAAGATCACAGGGGGAGGTACGAGCAGTACTTC
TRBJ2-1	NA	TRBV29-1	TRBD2	CSVDGGSLYNEQFF	TGCAGCGTTGATGGCGGGAGTTTATACAATGAGCAGTTCTTC
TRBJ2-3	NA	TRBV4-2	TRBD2	CASSRELAGVTDTQYF	TGTGCCAGCAGCCGCGAACTAGCGGGAGTGACAGATACGCAGTATTTT
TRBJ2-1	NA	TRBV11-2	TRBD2	CASSSRLAGVGEQFF	TGTGCCAGCAGCTCCCGACTAGCGGGAGTGGGAGAGCAGTTCTTC
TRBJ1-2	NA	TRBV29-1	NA	CSVENGRSHYGYAF	TGCAGCGTTGAAAACGGCAGGAGTCACTATGGCTACGCCTTC
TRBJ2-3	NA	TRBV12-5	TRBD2	CANGPRMVAGDTDTQYF	TGTGCTAATGGTCCCAGGATGGTAGCGGGAGACACAGATACGCAGTATTTT
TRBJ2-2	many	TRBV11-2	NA	CASSEVRGLGELFF	TGTGCCAGCAGCGAAGTGAGGGGACTCGGGGAGCTGTTTTTT
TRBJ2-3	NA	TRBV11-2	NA	CASSLPQTDMQYF	TGTGCCAGCAGCTTACCCCAGACTGATATGCAGTATTTT
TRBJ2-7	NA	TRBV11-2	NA	CTSSLAQGSWIGEQYF	TGTACCAGCAGCTTAGCGCAGGGTAGCTGGATAGGCGAGCAGTACTTC
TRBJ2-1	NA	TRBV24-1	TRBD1	CATSDTGGNRGSYNEQFF	TGTGCCACCAGTGATACAGGGGGGAACAGGGGTTCCTACAATGAGCAGTTCTTC
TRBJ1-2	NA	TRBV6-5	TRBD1	CASSSLGQGDYGYTF	TGTGCCAGCAGTTCCCTGGGACAGGGAGACTATGGCTACACCTTC
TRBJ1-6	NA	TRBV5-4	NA	CASSLDNRNNSPLHF	TGTGCCAGCAGCTTGGATAACAGGAATAATTCACCCCTCCACTTT
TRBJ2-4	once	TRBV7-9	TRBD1	CASSSGGWGNIQYF	TGTGCCAGCAGCTCAGGGGGCTGGGGAAACATTCAGTACTTC
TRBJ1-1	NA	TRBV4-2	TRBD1	CASCQSDREGKAEAFF	TGTGCCAGCTGCCAAAGTGACAGGGAGGGGAAGGCTGAAGCTTTCTTT
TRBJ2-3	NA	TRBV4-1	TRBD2	CASSQDNSGGLVQYF	TGCGCCAGCAGCCAAGATAATAGCGGGGGATTGGTGCAGTATTTT
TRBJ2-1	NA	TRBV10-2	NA	CASRQALYNEQFF	TGCGCCAGCAGGCAGGCTCTCTACAATGAGCAGTTCTTC
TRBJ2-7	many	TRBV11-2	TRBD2	CASSRGLADEQYF	TGTGCCAGCAGCAGAGGACTAGCGGACGAGCAGTACTTC
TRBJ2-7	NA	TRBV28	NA	CASNLEGLTHEQYF	TGTGCCAGCAACTTAGAAGGACTAACCCACGAGCAGTACTTC
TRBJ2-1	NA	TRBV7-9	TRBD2	CANRGAGSSYNEQFF	TGTGCCAACAGAGGAGCGGGAAGCTCCTACAATGAGCAGTTCTTC
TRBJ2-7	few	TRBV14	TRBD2	CASSHALAGSYEQYF	TGTGCCAGCAGCCACGCACTAGCGGGTTCCTACGAGCAGTACTTC
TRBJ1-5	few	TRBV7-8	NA	CASSLARVDQPQHF	TGTGCCAGCAGCTTAGCGCGGGTGGATCAGCCCCAGCATTTT
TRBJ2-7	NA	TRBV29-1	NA	CSVEEARAGKYEQYF	TGCAGCGTTGAAGAAGCTAGAGCCGGAAAGTACGAGCAGTACTTC
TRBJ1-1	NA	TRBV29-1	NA	CSVNREMNTEAVF	TGCAGCGTGAATAGGGAAATGAACACTGAAGCTGTCTTT
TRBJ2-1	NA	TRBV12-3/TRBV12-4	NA	CASTGRYNEQFF	TGTGCCAGCACGGGACGCTACAATGAGCAGTTCTTC
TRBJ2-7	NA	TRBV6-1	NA	CASSEVGGVYEQYF	TGTGCCAGCAGTGAAGTTGGAGGGGTCTACGAGCAGTACTTC
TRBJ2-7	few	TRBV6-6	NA	CASSYFIGYEQYF	TGTGCCAGCAGTTACTTTATAGGGTACGAGCAGTACTTC